This TCR beta chain comes out of a study of OX40 agonist ivuxolimab in advanced cancers. Study as a whole: Dose-escalation subjects each had hepatocellular carcinoma, melanoma, renal cell or head and neck cancer. Prior therapy, whether anti-PD-1, anti-PD-L1 or anti-CTLA-4, was allowed, and less than 45% had some.

The sample holds a few counts of this clone. Its antigen is currently unknown. The CDR3 consists of 17 residues. V shed 1 base, J shed 6 bases, and the junction held 10 bases outside the gene matches. Germline-derived CDR1 and CDR2 are MGHRA and YSYEKL. The protocol was immunoSEQ multiplex PCR, while the TCRdb copy is restricted to in-frame clones and leaves out a portion. The sample records tens of thousands of clones, 84% being singletons. Patients with a history of autoimmune disease or on systemic immunosuppression were excluded. Regarding the study as a whole: Antigen targets of the expanded peripheral T cells went undetermined.

Sequencing used CD4+ or CD8+ T cells sorted from blood, obtained in a trial of the OX40 agonist ivuxolimab. This chain joins TRBV4-1 and TRBJ2-1; 9 bases map to TRBD1. This clonotype was obtained from an adult with an advanced solid tumor such as melanoma, head and neck, liver or kidney cancer. In DNA, the CDR3 is TGCGCCAGCAGCCAAGTTAAGGGACAGGGAGAATCCAATGAGCAGTTCTTC. Translating it yields CASSQVKGQGESNEQFF.